This T cell receptor beta chain was observed in a study of T cell responses to AZD1222 COVID-19 vaccine. On this clone itself: Its target is not known.

Generated by immunoSEQ multiplex PCR, the TCRdb table keeps only in-frame clones and is missing some. The sample has 100,000 to 150,000 clones; over 75% are singletons. Findings of the study overall: It was only a handful of AZD1222 recipients who were seropositive at baseline. Close to half of spike-specific TCRs reportedly recognize unmutated variant regions. Spike as a whole was targeted by vaccine-associated CD4 TCRs, dominant at 160-218 and 743-854.

CDR1 is SGHRS, CDR2 YFSETQ, per germline. This CDR3 has 21 residues. J lost 4 bases, V lost 0 bases, and 16 bases had no gene match. This material consisted of peripheral blood, taken on day 0 of MenACWY control vaccination. J is TRBJ1-4 and V is TRBV5-1, with 12 bases identical to TRBD1. The source of this sequence is an adult in good health. CDR3 sequence reads: CASSLAPPGTGGSVFNEKLFF. CDR3 bases: TGCGCCAGCAGCTTGGCACCGCCCGGGACAGGGGGCTCGGTGTTTAATGAAAAACTGTTTTTT.